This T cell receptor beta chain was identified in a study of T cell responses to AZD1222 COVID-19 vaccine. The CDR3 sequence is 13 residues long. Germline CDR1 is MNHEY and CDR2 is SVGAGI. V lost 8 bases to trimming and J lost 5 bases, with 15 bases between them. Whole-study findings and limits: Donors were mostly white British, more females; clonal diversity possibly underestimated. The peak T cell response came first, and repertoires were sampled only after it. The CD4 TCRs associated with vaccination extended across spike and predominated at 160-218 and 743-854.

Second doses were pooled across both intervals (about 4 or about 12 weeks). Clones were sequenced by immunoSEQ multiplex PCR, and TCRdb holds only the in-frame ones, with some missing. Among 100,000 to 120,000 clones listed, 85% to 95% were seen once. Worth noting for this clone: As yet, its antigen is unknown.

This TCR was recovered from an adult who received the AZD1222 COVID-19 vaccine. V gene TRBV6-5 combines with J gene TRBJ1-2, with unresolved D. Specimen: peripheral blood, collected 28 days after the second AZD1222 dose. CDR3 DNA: TGTGCCAGCGGGCAAGGGATTGGATATGGCTACACCTTC. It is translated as CASGQGIGYGYTF.